This record covers a single T cell receptor beta chain. Germline-derived CDR1 and CDR2 are KGHSH and LQKENI. The CDR3 loop spans 14 amino acids. V shed 3 bases, J shed 6 bases, and the junction held 4 bases outside the gene matches. This sample stems from a study of molecular identifiers for immune sequencing clone quantification. Via MiXCR, TCRdb re-called the PCR reads, giving one row per CDR3 protein. The sample records 460,000 or so distinct CDR3 sequences, 20% to 25% being singletons. The clonotype was recovered from a human donor in good health. Some libraries in this study had Jurkat cell RNA spiked in. Sequencing was carried out using naive CD8+ T cells from blood, with Jurkat cell RNA spiked in. Documented subset: FACS-sorted CD8+CD4-CCR7+CD45RA+ naive T cells. J is TRBJ2-1 and V is TRBV18, with 8 bases identical to TRBD1. The CDR3 reads CASSPTTGGNEQFF. In DNA form, the CDR3 reads TGTGCCAGCTCACCTACTACAGGGGGCAATGAGCAGTTCTTC. Variable domain in full (rest from reference TRBV18 and TRBJ2-1): NAGVMQNPRHLVRRRGQEARLRCSPMKGHSHVYWYRQLPEEGLKFMVYLQKENIIDESGMPKERFSAEFPKEGPSILRIQQVVRGDSAAYFCASSPTTGGNEQFFGPGTRLTVL.